This T cell receptor beta chain was sequenced in a study of blood T cell repertoires in COVID-19. Overall study: From the United States, Italy and Spain came samples of acute and convalescent COVID-19. Sources were T cells, B-cell-depleted T cells, or PBMCs; the material itself was cDNA or gDNA.

Source study methods: Estimated nucleated cell counts came from reference gene primer amplification. Sequencing was performed with immunoSEQ multiplex PCR; in TCRdb, only in-frame clones are kept and a portion is missing. V and J calls and clone size come straight from that table; D and trimming were deduced from the DNA. The sample lists some 35,000 clones, 88% occurring once. The CDR3 is 16 residues long. Germline CDR1 LNHDA, CDR2 SQIVND (reference sequence). Trimming cost V 4 bases and J 2 bases; bases outside gene matches: 8. This chain joins TRBV19 and TRBJ2-3; 8 bases map to TRBD2. The sequencing input was peripheral blood. The sequence was obtained from a man in his 60s with active COVID-19. The CDR3 sequence: CASSNPRGGFTDTQYF. CDR3 nucleotides: TGTGCCAGTAGTAACCCCCGGGGGGGTTTCACAGATACGCAGTATTTT.